This T cell receptor beta chain was profiled in a study of cytomegalovirus exposure and HLA in healthy donors. Findings and limits, study-wide: A later analysis revealed that TCR association rates differed between HLA loci, peaking at DRB1 and bottoming out at HLA-C.

Turning to this clone: Its antigen is as yet unknown.

The PCR used 60 Vbeta and 13 Jbeta primers. Method: immunoSEQ multiplex PCR; TCRdb's copy keeps in-frame clones and lacks some. The sample carries about 160,000 clones, about 75% recorded once. Sequencing was done on a sample of PBMCs. The sequence came from a female donor in good health and CMV-seronegative.

CDR3 bases: TGTGCCAGCAGCCCACGGGACAGGGGGCAAGAGCAGTTCTTC. Its translation: CASSPRDRGQEQFF. This chain connects TRBV7-2 to TRBJ2-1; 12 bases align to TRBD1. From germline, CDR1 is SGHTA and CDR2 FQGNSA. The CDR3 has 14 residues. V shed 5 bases and J 10 bases; nucleotides not matched to a gene: 6.